The 27 T cell receptor beta chains in this list originate from one sample, sequenced in a study of regulatory T cells in long-lasting Graves disease. The time point denotes: persistent/refractory GD, antithyroid drugs over 5 years with positive TRAb. Extracted PBMC RNA gave rise to the TCR library. Sequencing libraries for TCR beta were prepared with iRepertoire HTBI primers and Arm-PCR of CDR3 regions. TCRdb analysed the multiplex PCR reads with MiXCR anew, one entry per CDR3 protein. Altogether 600,000 to 800,000 distinct CDR3 sequences are present, around 30% being singletons, with the ten largest covering 40% to 55%. The sample in question was peripheral blood mononuclear cells (PBMCs), obtained when the disease was refractory, from a patient treated with antithyroid drugs. The source is a female donor with Graves disease.

This clonotype came up many times. The chain carries TRBV2 and TRBJ1-4; D is undetermined. V lost 5 bases and J 5 bases, leaving 9 bases between the germline ends. This CDR3 is built from 13 residues. Germline loops: CDR1 SNHLY, CDR2 FYNNEI. CDR3 residues: CASSSQKNEKLFF. CDR3 nucleotides: TGTGCCAGCAGTTCACAGAAAAATGAAAAACTGTTTTTT.

This clonotype was counted only a few times. V usage is TRBV28 and J usage is TRBJ1-2; D ambiguous. V was pared by 7 bases and J by 6 bases, with 12 bases between. The CDR3 consists of 12 residues. Germline V gene data show CDR1 as MDHEN and CDR2 as SYDVKM. CDR3: CASTFVGNGYTF. The CDR3 coding sequence is TGTGCCAGCACCTTCGTTGGGAATGGCTACACCTTC.

There are many counts of this clonotype. V is TRBV2 and J is TRBJ1-2; TRBD1 might be the D (5 bases). The CDR3 spans 18 residues. Trimming took off 5 bases at V and 5 bases at J, with 27 bases between the two ends. Germline lookup yields CDR1 SNHLY and CDR2 FYNNEI. Written as DNA, the CDR3 is TGTGCCAGCAGTCCCAGGGCCTCGCTAATCCCCGGTTGGTATGGCTACACCTTC. Its protein product is CASSPRASLIPGWYGYTF.

The gene calls are TRBV19 and TRBJ1-5; possible D gene TRBD1, 5 bases. Trimming pared 7 bases from V and 6 bases from J, leaving 19 bases between. Germline CDR1 is LNHDA and CDR2 is SQIVND (reference sequence). CDR3 length: 15 residues. The CDR3 here is CASTPRPRDSQPQHF. The CDR3 bases are TGTGCCAGTACCCCCCGCCCCAGGGATAGTCAGCCCCAGCATTTT.

V usage is TRBV9 and J usage is TRBJ2-6; D remains unclear. Deletions cut 4 bases from V and 3 bases from J, with 11 bases between. The germline gives CDR1 SGDLS, CDR2 YYNGEE. The CDR3 is made up of 15 amino acids. The CDR3 coding sequence is TGTGCCAGCAGCCCTCCAGGATTTGGGGCCAACGTCCTGACTTTC. As protein: CASSPPGFGANVLTF.

Concerning this clonotype: A read error is possible here, since a much larger clone lies one base away. The chain employs TRBV2 and TRBJ2-7; 7 bases map to TRBD2. The CDR3 extends over 14 amino acids. Unmatched junction bases numbered 7, after V lost 3 bases and J lost 5 bases. Germline loops: CDR1 SNHLY, CDR2 FYNNEI. The CDR3 loop is CASSDTSVSNEQYF. DNA of the CDR3: TGTGCCAGCAGTGACACTAGCGTGAGCAACGAGCAGTACTTC.

The chain recombines TRBV20-1 with TRBJ2-5, with 11 bases fitting TRBD2. CDR3 length: 15 amino acids. The J segment lost 5 bases and the V segment lost 3 bases, leaving 8 bases of the junction unmatched. Germline loops: CDR1 DFQATT, CDR2 SNEGSKA (reference sequence). For the CDR3, the DNA is TGCAGTGCTAGTGATAGCGGGAGGGCCCGGGAGACCCAGTACTTC. This translates into CSASDSGRARETQYF.

This clonotype has only a few counts. J is TRBJ2-5 and V is TRBV10-3; no clear D gene. The CDR3 sequence is 14 residues long. V was trimmed by 0 bases and J by 1 base, leaving 6 bases between them. The V gene's germline CDR1 is ENHRY and CDR2 SYGVKD. The CDR3 bases are TGTGCCATCAGTGAGTCCCCGCCCCAAGAGACCCAGTACTTC. Translation: CAISESPPQETQYF.

This clonotype came up once. The chain joins TRBV28 to TRBJ1-6; 10 nucleotides align to TRBD1. V gave up 4 bases and J gave up 11 bases; unmatched junction bases: 8. CDR1 is MDHEN and CDR2 is SYDVKM in the germline V gene. The CDR3 totals 15 residues. CDR3 bases: TGTGCCAGCAGTTCGCGACAGGGGGCTAACCCACCCCTCCACTTT. Translation gives CASSSRQGANPPLHF.

This clonotype was recorded many times. This sequence joins TRBV12-3 or TRBV12-4 and TRBJ1-2; 8 nucleotides align to TRBD1. The CDR3 sequence is 15 residues long. V shed 3 bases, J shed 4 bases, and the junction held 7 bases outside the gene matches. This chain's CDR3 is CASSFSPQGVYGYTF. The CDR3 DNA reads TGTGCCAGCAGTTTTAGCCCACAGGGGGTCTATGGCTACACCTTC.

Many counts were recorded for this clonotype. CDR3 sequence (DNA): TGTGCCAGCTCACCAAAGGACAGCTATGGCTACACCTTC. Translating gives CASSPKDSYGYTF. J is TRBJ1-2 and V is TRBV18, with a tentative D call TRBD1 (6 bases). V was shortened by 2 bases and J by 4 bases, with 8 bases between the two germline ends. This CDR3 comprises 13 residues. The V gene's germline CDR1 is KGHSH and CDR2 LQKENI.

This chain connects TRBV6-2 or TRBV6-3 to TRBJ1-6, with TRBD1 matching 10 bases. Losses at the gene ends were 8 bases for V and 7 bases for J; bases not matched to a gene: 5. The CDR3 runs to 14 residues. Germline V gene sequence: CDR1 MNHEY, CDR2 SVGEGT. Written as DNA, the CDR3 is TGTGCCAGCCAGACAGGGGGCTTGAATTCACCCCTCCACTTT. This sequence encodes CASQTGGLNSPLHF.

On this clonotype itself: This likely comes from a read error, as the CDR3 has no conserved phenylalanine or tryptophan at its end. The chain joins TRBV7-9 to TRBJ1-2; D call uncertain. CDR3 length equals 13 residues. Germline V lookup: CDR1 SEHNR, CDR2 FQNEAQ (reference sequence). V lost 2 bases, J lost 7 bases, and 11 bases lay in between. CDR3 amino acids: CASSLLLRVGYTS. In DNA, the CDR3 is TGTGCCAGCAGCTTATTGTTAAGGGTTGGCTACACCTCC.

This clonotype was counted between two and nine times. The V gene is TRBV29-1, the J gene TRBJ1-2; D gene unclear. CDR1 and CDR2 from the germline V gene are SQVTM and ANQGSEA. The CDR3 runs 14 residues. The V gene lost 4 bases and the J gene lost 0 bases, with 12 bases spanning the gap. Here the CDR3 DNA reads TGCAGCGTTGGAGGGCAGGAAACTAACTATGGCTACACCTTC. This codes for CSVGGQETNYGYTF.

This clonotype was detected ten times or more. This chain joins TRBV6-1 and TRBJ1-5; D is ambiguous. Trimming took off 6 bases at V and 4 bases at J, with 19 bases between the two ends. This CDR3 has 16 amino acids. Germline CDR1 reads MNHNS; CDR2 reads SASEGT. In DNA form, the CDR3 reads TGTGCCAGCAGCCTCGGGCCCAAGGGTAGGAATCAGCCCCAGCATTTT. This translates into CASSLGPKGRNQPQHF.

The V call is TRBV7-3, the J call TRBJ2-2, with D tentatively TRBD2 (5 bases). This CDR3 region has 14 residues. CDR1 is SGHTA, CDR2 FQGTGA, per germline. V was pared by 3 bases and J by 4 bases, with 9 bases between. CDR3 sequence (DNA): TGTGCCAGCAGCTTCGAGGGAAGCACCGGGGAGCTGTTTTTT. Protein: CASSFEGSTGELFF.

This clonotype was seen many times. The V gene is TRBV28, the J gene TRBJ2-5; 8 bases line up with TRBD1. Trimming at V came to 4 bases and at J to 1 base, leaving 5 bases not matched to a gene. The CDR3 spans 15 residues. Germline V gene data show CDR1 as MDHEN and CDR2 as SYDVKM. CDR3 nucleotides: TGTGCCAGCAGTTCTCGGACAGGGATCCAAGAGACCCAGTACTTC. This codes for CASSSRTGIQETQYF.

Turning to this clonotype: In this CDR3 the conserved last residue, phenylalanine or tryptophan, is missing, so a read error is likely. This chain joins TRBV6-1 and TRBJ1-6, with 10 bases fitting TRBD1. Germline V CDR1 and CDR2: MNHNS, SASEGT. Unmatched junction bases numbered 3, after V lost 4 bases and J lost 6 bases. This CDR3 spans 15 amino acids. The CDR3 spells CASSGGTGVNSPLHL. The CDR3 DNA follows: TGTGCCAGCAGTGGAGGGACAGGGGTTAATTCACCCCTCCACCTT.

This clonotype was seen a few times. The chain uses TRBV6-1 and TRBJ1-5; D possibly corresponds to TRBD1 (5 bases). V lost 5 bases to trimming and J lost 1 base, with 18 bases between them. The germline gives CDR1 MNHNS, CDR2 SASEGT. The CDR3 covers 17 residues. CDR3 nucleotides: TGTGCCAGCAGTAGCAACCCCCAGGGTTGGAGCAATCAGCCCCAGCATTTT. Encoded protein: CASSSNPQGWSNQPQHF.

This clonotype was counted ten times or more. The V and J genes are TRBV28 and TRBJ1-1; D is perhaps TRBD1 (6 bases). CDR3 size: 12 residues. CDR1 is MDHEN, CDR2 SYDVKM, per germline. V was cut by 1 base and J by 8 bases, with 8 bases left in between. The CDR3 spells CASSLSTGEAFF. CDR3 DNA sequence: TGTGCCAGCAGTTTATCTACAGGGGAAGCTTTCTTT.

This clonotype has just a few counts. The rearrangement joins TRBV20-1 to TRBJ1-4; perhaps TRBD1 as D (5 bases). The germline V and J ends were trimmed by 2 bases and 4 bases, with 14 bases remaining between them. Germline V gives CDR1 DFQATT, CDR2 SNEGSKA (reference sequence). This CDR3 has 15 amino acids. In DNA, the CDR3 is TGCAGTGCTAGACGGCCCGGAGGGGTTAATGAAAAACTGTTTTTT. Its translation is CSARRPGGVNEKLFF.

In this sample, this clonotype turned up many times. This rearrangement joins TRBV12-5 to TRBJ1-1; D call uncertain. Looked up from germline, CDR1 is LGHNT and CDR2 is FRNRAP. Trimming shortened V by 6 bases and J by 4 bases, and 9 bases separated the two germline ends. The CDR3 runs to 12 residues. This CDR3 reads CASGSDPTEAFF. The CDR3 nucleotides are TGTGCTAGTGGCTCAGACCCCACTGAAGCTTTCTTT.

This rearrangement joins TRBV5-1 to TRBJ2-7, with 11 positions matching TRBD2. V shed 0 bases, J shed 3 bases, and the junction held 8 bases outside the gene matches. The V gene's germline CDR1 is SGHRS and CDR2 YFSETQ. This CDR3 comprises 17 residues. The CDR3 protein is CASSLAPGLADNYEQYF. In DNA form, the CDR3 reads TGCGCCAGCAGCTTGGCCCCGGGACTAGCGGACAACTACGAGCAGTACTTC.

In its sample, this clonotype was seen many times. The genes are TRBV11-2 and TRBJ1-2; D ambiguous. Germline CDR1 reads SGHAT; CDR2 reads FQNNGV. V shed 6 bases and J shed 8 bases, with 19 bases lying between them. This CDR3 is built from 14 residues. CDR3 in DNA: TGTGCCAGCAGAGAGTCCGGGAGGGTGGTAGGCTACACCTTC. Residues: CASRESGRVVGYTF.

The sample holds a few counts of this clonotype. The chain joins TRBV2 to TRBJ2-7; a possible D gene is TRBD2 (6 bases). This CDR3 is built from 13 residues. V was pared by 8 bases and J by 0 bases, with 11 bases between. Germline V gives CDR1 SNHLY, CDR2 FYNNEI. CDR3 region: CASRGGTSYEQYF. The CDR3 DNA is TGTGCCAGCCGGGGCGGGACCTCCTACGAGCAGTACTTC. Based on the CDR3 plus reference TRBV2 and TRBJ2-7, the full variable domain is EPEVTQTPSHQVTQMGQEVILRCVPISNHLYFYWYRQILGQKVEFLVSFYNNEISEKSEIFDDQFSVERPDGSNFTLKIRSTKLEDSAMYFCASRGGTSYEQYFGPGTRLTVT.

As to this clonotype: Just one base apart from a much larger clone, this may be a read error. This chain joins TRBV2 and TRBJ1-1; TRBD1 might be the D (6 bases). CDR3 length: 14 residues. V lost 8 bases and J 3 bases, leaving 16 bases between the germline ends. Germline CDR1 SNHLY, CDR2 FYNNEI. CDR3 in amino acids: CASGGLRGDTEAFF. DNA of the CDR3: TGTGCCAGCGGGGGGTTGAGGGGGGACACTGAAGCTTTCTTT.

This chain links TRBV9 with TRBJ2-2; D is perhaps TRBD2 (6 bases). Per the germline V gene, CDR1 is SGDLS and CDR2 is YYNGEE. The CDR3 spans 16 residues. V was pared by 4 bases and J by 5 bases, with 18 bases between. CDR3 nucleotide sequence: TGTGCCAGCAGCCCCCGGGCGGGGCTGGGAACCGGGGAGCTGTTTTTT. Translated, it gives CASSPRAGLGTGELFF.